This TCR beta chain is drawn from a study of cytotoxic CD8 clonotypes in ibrutinib-treated CLL. Study as a whole: Each sample contained, on average, approximately 270,000 productive templates and 94,000 or so productive rearrangements. Notes on the study in general: Clonality grew at ibrutinib response; at progression, it decreased back toward baseline. The public clonotypes identified were infrequent and showed contraction or stability on treatment.

Profiling relied on immunoSEQ multiplex PCR, and the TCRdb table lists in-frame clones only, not all of them. This table holds nearly 300,000 clones, roughly 76% found once. Comments on this clone: What it recognizes is unknown.

Here the sequenced sample was PBMCs, taken at disease progression, from a patient treated with ibrutinib. The clonotype originates from a human donor with chronic lymphocytic leukemia.

The CDR3 coding sequence is TGTGCCAGCAGCCCCTCGAGGACTAGCGGGGTGGATACGCAGTATTTT. Translation: CASSPSRTSGVDTQYF. The rearrangement links TRBV4-2 to TRBJ2-3; 12 positions match TRBD2. V gave up 4 bases and J gave up 6 bases; unmatched junction bases: 8. Germline V gives CDR1 LGHNA, CDR2 YNFKEQ. The CDR3 consists of 16 residues.